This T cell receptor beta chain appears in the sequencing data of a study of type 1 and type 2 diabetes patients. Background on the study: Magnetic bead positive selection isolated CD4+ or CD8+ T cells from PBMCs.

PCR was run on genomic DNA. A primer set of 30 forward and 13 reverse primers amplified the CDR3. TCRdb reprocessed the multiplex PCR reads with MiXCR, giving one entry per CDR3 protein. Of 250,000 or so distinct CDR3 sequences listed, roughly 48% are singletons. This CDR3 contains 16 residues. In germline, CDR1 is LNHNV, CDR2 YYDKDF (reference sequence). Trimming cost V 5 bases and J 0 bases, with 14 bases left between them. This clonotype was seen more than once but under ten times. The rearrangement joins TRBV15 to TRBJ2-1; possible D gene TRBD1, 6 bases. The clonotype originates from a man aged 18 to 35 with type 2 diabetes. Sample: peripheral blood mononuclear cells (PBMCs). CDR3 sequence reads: CATSVGTLSSYNEQFF. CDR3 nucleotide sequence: TGTGCCACCAGCGTTGGGACACTGAGCTCCTACAATGAGCAGTTCTTC.